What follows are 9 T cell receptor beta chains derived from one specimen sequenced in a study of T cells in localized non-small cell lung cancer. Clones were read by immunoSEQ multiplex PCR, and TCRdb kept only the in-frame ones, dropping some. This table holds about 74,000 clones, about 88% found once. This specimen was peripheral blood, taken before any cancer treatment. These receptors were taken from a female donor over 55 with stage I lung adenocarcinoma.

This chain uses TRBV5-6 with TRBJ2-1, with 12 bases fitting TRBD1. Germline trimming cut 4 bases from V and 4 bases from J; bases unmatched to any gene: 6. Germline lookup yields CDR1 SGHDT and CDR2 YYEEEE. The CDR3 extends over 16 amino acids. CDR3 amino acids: CASSPGQGARYNEQFF. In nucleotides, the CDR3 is TGTGCCAGCAGCCCGGGACAGGGGGCGAGGTACAATGAGCAGTTCTTC. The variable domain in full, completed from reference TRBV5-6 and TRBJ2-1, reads DAGVTQSPTHLIKTRGQQVTLRCSPKSGHDTVSWYQQALGQGPQFIFQYYEEEERQRGNFPDRFSGHQFPNYSSELNVNALLLGDSALYLCASSPGQGARYNEQFFGPGTRLTVL.

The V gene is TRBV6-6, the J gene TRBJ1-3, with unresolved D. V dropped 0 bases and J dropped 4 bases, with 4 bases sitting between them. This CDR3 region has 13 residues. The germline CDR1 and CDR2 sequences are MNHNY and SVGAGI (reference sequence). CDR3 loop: CASSYSIGNTIYF. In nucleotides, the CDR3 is TGTGCCAGCAGTTACTCGATCGGAAACACCATATATTTT.

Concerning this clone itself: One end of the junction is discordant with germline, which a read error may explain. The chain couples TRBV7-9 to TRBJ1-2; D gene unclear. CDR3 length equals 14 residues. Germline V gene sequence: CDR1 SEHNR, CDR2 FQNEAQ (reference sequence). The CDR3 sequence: CVSSTSGANYGYTF. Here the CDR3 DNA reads TGTGTCAGCAGCACCTCGGGAGCTAACTATGGCTACACCTTC.

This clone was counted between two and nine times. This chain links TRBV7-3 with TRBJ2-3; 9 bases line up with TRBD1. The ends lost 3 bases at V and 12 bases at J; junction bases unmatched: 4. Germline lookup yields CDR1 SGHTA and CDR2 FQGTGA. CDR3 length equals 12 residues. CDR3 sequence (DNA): TGTGCCAGCAGCTTGGGACAGGGCTTCCAGTATTTT. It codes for CASSLGQGFQYF. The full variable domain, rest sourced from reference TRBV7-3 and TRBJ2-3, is GAGVSQTPSNKVTEKGKYVELRCDPISGHTALYWYRQSLGQGPEFLIYFQGTGAADDSGLPNDRFFAVRPEGSVSTLKIQRTERGDSAVYLCASSLGQGFQYFGPGTRLTVL.

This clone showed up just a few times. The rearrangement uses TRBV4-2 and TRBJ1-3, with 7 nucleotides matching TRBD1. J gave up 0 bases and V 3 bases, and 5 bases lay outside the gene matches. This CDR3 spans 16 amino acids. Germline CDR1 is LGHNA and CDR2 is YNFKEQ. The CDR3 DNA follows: TGTGCCAGCAGCCAGGGACAGACGACCTCTGGAAACACCATATATTTT. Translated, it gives CASSQGQTTSGNTIYF.

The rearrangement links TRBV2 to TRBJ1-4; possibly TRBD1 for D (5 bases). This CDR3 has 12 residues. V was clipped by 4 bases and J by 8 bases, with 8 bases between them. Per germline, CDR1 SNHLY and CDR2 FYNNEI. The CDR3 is CASSGTREKLFF. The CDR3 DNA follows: TGTGCCAGCAGTGGGACACGAGAAAAACTGTTTTTT.

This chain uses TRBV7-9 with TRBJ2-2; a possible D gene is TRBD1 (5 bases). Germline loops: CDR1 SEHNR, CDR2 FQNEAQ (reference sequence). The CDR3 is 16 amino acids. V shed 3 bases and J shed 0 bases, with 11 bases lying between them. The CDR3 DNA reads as TGTGCCAGCAGCTTTAAAGACAGCACGAACACCGGGGAGCTGTTTTTT. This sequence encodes CASSFKDSTNTGELFF.

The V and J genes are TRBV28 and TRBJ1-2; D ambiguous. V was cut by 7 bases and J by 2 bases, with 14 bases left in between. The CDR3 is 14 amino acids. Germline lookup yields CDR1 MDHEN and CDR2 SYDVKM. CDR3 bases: TGTGCCAGCACCCCTCCAAGGCGGAACTATGGCTACACCTTC. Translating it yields CASTPPRRNYGYTF.

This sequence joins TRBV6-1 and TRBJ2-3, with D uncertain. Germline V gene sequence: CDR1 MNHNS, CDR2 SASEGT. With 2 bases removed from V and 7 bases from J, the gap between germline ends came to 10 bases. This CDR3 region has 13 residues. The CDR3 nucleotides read TGTGCCAGCAGTGAATATAGGGATAATACGCAGTATTTT. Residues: CASSEYRDNTQYF.